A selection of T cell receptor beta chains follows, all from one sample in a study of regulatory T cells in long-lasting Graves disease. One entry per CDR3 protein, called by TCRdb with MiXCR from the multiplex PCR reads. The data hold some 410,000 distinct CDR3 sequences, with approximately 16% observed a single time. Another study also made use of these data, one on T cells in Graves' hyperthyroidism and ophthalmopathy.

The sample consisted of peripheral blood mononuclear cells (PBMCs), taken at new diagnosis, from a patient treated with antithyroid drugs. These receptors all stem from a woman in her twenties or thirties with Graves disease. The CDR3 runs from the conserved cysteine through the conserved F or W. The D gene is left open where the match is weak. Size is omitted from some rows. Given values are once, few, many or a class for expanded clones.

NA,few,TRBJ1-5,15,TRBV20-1,TGCAGTGCTAGCCCCCCTGCGAAAAGGGACCAGCCCCAGCATTTT,CSASPPAKRDQPQHF
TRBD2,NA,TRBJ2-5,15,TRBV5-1,TGCGCCAGCAAACCAAGCGGGATGGGGCAAGAGACCCAGTACTTC,CASKPSGMGQETQYF
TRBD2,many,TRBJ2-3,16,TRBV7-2,TGTGCCAGCAGCTTAGGACTAGCGGGAGCGGCAGATACGCAGTATTTT,CASSLGLAGAADTQYF
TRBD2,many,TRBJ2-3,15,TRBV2,TGTGCCAGCAAACTAGCGGGAGGGCGGGGAGATACGCAGTATTTT,CASKLAGGRGDTQYF
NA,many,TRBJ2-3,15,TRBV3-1,TGTGCCAGCAGCCCGGGACCGTTCAGCACAGATACGCAGTATTTT,CASSPGPFSTDTQYF
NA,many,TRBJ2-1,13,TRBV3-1,TGTGCCAGCAGGCTACGAGGGGGTAATGAGCAGTTCTTC,CASRLRGGNEQFF
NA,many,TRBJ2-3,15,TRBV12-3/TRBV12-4,TGTGCCAGCAGATCCTCCGGACTCTCCACAGATACGCAGTATTTT,CASRSSGLSTDTQYF
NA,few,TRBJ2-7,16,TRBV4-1,TGCGCCAGCAGCCAAGAAGCAGCGGTAACTACCTACGAGCAGTACTTC,CASSQEAAVTTYEQYF
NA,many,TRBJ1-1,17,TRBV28,TGTGCCAGTAGAGCCGGCGACGGAAGAAGACTGAACACTGAAGCTTTCTTT,CASRAGDGRRLNTEAFF
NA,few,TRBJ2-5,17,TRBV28,TGTGCCAGCAGTTTCTATAAAGCCGGGGGATACCAAGAGACCCAGTACTTC,CASSFYKAGGYQETQYF
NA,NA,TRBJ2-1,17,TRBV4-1,TGCGCCAGCAGCCAAGCCCAGCAGCGAAGCTCCTACAATGAGCAGTTCTTC,CASSQAQQRSSYNEQFF
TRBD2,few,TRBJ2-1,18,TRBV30,TGTGCCTGGAGCCGGGACAGAGCTAGCGGGAGGTTCCGCAATGAGCAGTTCTTC,CAWSRDRASGRFRNEQFF
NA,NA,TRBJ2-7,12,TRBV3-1,TGTGCCAGCAGCCGGGCTGGCTACGAGCATTACTTC,CASSRAGYEHYF
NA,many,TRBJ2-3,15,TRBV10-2,TGCGCCAGCACCCTAAGAGGGAGAGGCACAGATACGCAGTATTTT,CASTLRGRGTDTQYF
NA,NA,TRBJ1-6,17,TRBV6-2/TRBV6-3,TGTGCCATCAGTGACTCCAACATGGGTTTGGGTAATTCACCCCTCCACTTT,CAISDSNMGLGNSPLHF
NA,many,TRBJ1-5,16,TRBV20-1,TGCAGTGCTCATAGGACCGGCGGGTCGGGCAATCAGCCCCAGCATTTT,CSAHRTGGSGNQPQHF
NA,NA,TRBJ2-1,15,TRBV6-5,TGTGCCAGCAGTTACTCTAGACGGAAACTAAATGAGCAGTTCTTC,CASSYSRRKLNEQFF
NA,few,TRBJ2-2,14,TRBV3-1,TGTGCCAGCAGTCAGAACCGTAGAACCGGGGAGCTGTTTTTT,CASSQNRRTGELFF
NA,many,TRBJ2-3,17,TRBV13,TGTGCCAGCAGCTTAGGAAGCCACTACACTAGCACAGATACGCAGTATTTT,CASSLGSHYTSTDTQYF
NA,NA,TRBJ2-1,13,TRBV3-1,TGTGCCAGCAGCCCTTCCCGTAGGGGTGAGCAGTTCTTC,CASSPSRRGEQFF
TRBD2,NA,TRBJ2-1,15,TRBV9,TGTGCCAGCAGCGTAATAGCGGGAGGTGGTAATGAGCAGTTCTTC,CASSVIAGGGNEQFF
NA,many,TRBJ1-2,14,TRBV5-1,TGCGCCAGCAGCTTGACTGGGGGACCCTATGGCTACACCTTC,CASSLTGGPYGYTF
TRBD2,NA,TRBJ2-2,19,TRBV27,TGTGCCAGCAGTAGGCCGGGACTAGCGGGAGGGCGGGGAACCGGGGAGCTGTTTTTT,CASSRPGLAGGRGTGELFF
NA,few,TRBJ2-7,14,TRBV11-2,TGTGCCAGCAGCCGCGGGATTGGCACCTACGAGCAGTACTTC,CASSRGIGTYEQYF
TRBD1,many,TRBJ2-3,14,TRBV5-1,TGCGCCAGCAGTAGGGACAGGCACACAGATACGCAGTATTTT,CASSRDRHTDTQYF
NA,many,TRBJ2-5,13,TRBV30,TGTGCCTGGACTGCAGGTACCCAAGAGACCCAGTACTTC,CAWTAGTQETQYF
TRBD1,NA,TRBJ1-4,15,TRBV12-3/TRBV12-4,TGTGCCAGCAGTCCCCCGGGACAGGGTAATGAAAAACTGTTTTTT,CASSPPGQGNEKLFF
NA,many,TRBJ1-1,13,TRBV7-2,TGTGCCAGCAGCTTAGGACAGGTCCTGGAAGCTTTCTTT,CASSLGQVLEAFF
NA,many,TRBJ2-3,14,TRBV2,TGTGCCAGCAGTGTCGCATGGGGGGCAGATACGCAGTATTTT,CASSVAWGADTQYF
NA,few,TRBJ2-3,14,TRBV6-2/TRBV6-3,TGTGCCGGCATCCTCGCCGGGGGAAAGGATACGCAGTATTTT,CAGILAGGKDTQYF
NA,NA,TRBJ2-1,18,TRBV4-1,TGCGCCAGCAGCCAAGATCAGGGGGGACTGCCGGAAACCGATGAGCAGTTCTTC,CASSQDQGGLPETDEQFF